This T cell receptor beta chain was recovered during a study of T cell clonotyping in hematopoietic cell transplantation. Overall study: Recipients' pretransplant samples followed cytoreduction.

As to time point: recipient sample about 28 days before transplant, after cytoreduction. Recipient blood drawn about 28 days pretransplant and days 30, 100, 180 after. A note on this clone: Its antigen is currently unknown.

Profiled with immunoSEQ multiplex PCR; TCRdb holds only in-frame clones, not every one. This sample has about 76,000 clones, with about 95% found just once. Whole-study findings and limits: Cells were unsorted, so CD4 and CD8 contributions were not separated. Pathologically expanded recipient clonotypes increased progressively from day 30 to day 180 as diversity fell.

The germline V gene has CDR1 MNHNS and CDR2 SASEGT. J was trimmed by 8 bases and V by 6 bases; bases with no gene match: 10. This CDR3 has 14 residues. The chain carries TRBV6-1 and TRBJ1-2; 9 positions agree with TRBD1. This receptor was taken from a woman aged 45-59 years with acute myeloid leukemia. Some clones in this sample may be carry-over from other donors' samples. Material: peripheral blood mononuclear cells, obtained before stem cell transplant. CDR3 sequence reads: CASSLTGQGDGYTF. In DNA form, the CDR3 reads TGTGCCAGCAGCTTGACGGGACAGGGAGACGGCTACACCTTC.